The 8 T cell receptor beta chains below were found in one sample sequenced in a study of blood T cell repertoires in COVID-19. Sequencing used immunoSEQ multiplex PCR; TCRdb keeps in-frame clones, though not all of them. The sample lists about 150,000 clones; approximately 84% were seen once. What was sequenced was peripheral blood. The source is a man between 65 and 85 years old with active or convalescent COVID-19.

CDR3 sequence reads: CASQGELGTEAFF. CDR3 bases: TGTGCCAGCCAGGGTGAGTTGGGCACTGAAGCTTTCTTT. The chain carries TRBV6-6 and TRBJ1-1; perhaps TRBD1 as D (5 bases). V was cut by 8 bases and J by 4 bases, with 14 bases left in between. Looked up from germline, CDR1 is MNHNY and CDR2 is SVGAGI (reference sequence). CDR3 length equals 13 residues.

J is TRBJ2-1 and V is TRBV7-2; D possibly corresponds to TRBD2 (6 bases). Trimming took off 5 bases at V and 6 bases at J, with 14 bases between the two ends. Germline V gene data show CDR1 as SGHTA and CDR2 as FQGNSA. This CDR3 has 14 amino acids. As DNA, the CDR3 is TGTGCCAGCAGCCAGGACTACTCATCCAATGAGCAGTTCTTC. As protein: CASSQDYSSNEQFF. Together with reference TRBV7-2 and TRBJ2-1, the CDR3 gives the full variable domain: GAGVSQSPSNKVTEKGKDVELRCDPISGHTALYWYRQSLGQGLEFLIYFQGNSAPDKSGLPSDRFSAERTGGSVSTLTIQRTQQEDSAVYLCASSQDYSSNEQFFGPGTRLTVL.

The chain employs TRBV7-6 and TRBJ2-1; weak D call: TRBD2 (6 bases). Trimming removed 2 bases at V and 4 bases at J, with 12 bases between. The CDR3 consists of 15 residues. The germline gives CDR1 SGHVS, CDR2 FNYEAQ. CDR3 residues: CASSLSGRPYNEQFF. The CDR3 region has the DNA TGTGCCAGCAGCTTAAGCGGGCGACCTTACAATGAGCAGTTCTTC.

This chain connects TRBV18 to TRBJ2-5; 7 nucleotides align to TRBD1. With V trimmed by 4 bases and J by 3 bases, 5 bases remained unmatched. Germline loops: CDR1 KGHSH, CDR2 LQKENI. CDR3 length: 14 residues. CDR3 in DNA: TGTGCCAGCTCACGGGGGACAGCAGAAGAGACCCAGTACTTC. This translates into CASSRGTAEETQYF.

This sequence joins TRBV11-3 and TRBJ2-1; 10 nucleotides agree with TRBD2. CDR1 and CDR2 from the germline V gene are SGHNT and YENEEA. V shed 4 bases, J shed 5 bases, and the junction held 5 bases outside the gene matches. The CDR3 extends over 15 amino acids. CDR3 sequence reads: CASSSGLAADNEQFF. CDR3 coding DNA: TGTGCCAGCAGCTCCGGACTAGCGGCAGACAATGAGCAGTTCTTC.

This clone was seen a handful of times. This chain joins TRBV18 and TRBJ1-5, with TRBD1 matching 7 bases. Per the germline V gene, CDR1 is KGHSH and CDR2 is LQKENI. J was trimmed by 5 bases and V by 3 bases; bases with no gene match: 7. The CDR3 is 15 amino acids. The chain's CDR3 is CASSPGQVGDQPQHF. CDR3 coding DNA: TGTGCCAGCTCACCTGGACAGGTTGGGGATCAGCCCCAGCATTTT.

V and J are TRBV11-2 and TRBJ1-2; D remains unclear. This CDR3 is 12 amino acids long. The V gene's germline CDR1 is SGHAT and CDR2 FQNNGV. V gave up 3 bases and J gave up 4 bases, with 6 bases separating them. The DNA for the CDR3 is TGTGCCAGCAGCTTCGACACCTATGGCTACACCTTC. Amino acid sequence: CASSFDTYGYTF.

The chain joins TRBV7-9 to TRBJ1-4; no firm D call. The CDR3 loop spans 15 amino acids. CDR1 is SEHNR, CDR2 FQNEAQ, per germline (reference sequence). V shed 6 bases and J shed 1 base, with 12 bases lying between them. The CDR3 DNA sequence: TGTGCCAGCAGACCCCTTCCCGGAACTAATGAAAAACTGTTTTTT. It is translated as CASRPLPGTNEKLFF.